Described below is a single T cell receptor beta chain sequence and its context. The antigen it binds to is not known. Base qualities are not recorded, but no much larger clone differs from it by a single base. TCRbeta CDR3 regions were amplified from genomic DNA using the immunoSEQ Assay, a bias-controlled multiplex PCR. Turning to the authors' computational methods: Nucleated cell counts per sample were estimated from amplification of reference gene primers within the assay. Sequence reads were collapsed and filtered to measure the absolute abundance of every unique TCRbeta CDR3 rearrangement. For each sample, productive Simpson clonality was calculated by taking the square root of Simpson's diversity index across productive rearrangements. The immuneACCESS repertoire file appears here via TCRdb, limited to in-frame rearrangements. These files lack a portion of the clones; in checked studies, under half of the deficit traces to unresolved V genes, and the cause of the others is not known. V and J calls plus clone size are reproduced from that table; the DNA served to infer D and trimming. The sample table shows some 200,000 clones, and less than 90% are seen once. The ten top clones hold approximately 1.6% of the sample.

Taken from cysteine to phenylalanine, the CDR3 has 15 residues. Only CDR3 DNA is held: 45 bases, read in frame from base 1. The germline V gene encodes CDR1 ENHRY and CDR2 SYGVKD. V is pruned by 4 bases and J by 4 bases, leaving 6 bases of the junction without a gene match. The data originate from a study of blood T cell repertoires in COVID-19 (dated by TCRdb to 2018 to 2021). About the full investigation: Samples covering the acute and convalescent phases of COVID-19 were provided by collaborators in the United States, Italy and Spain. The prospective study material was composed of cDNA or gDNA derived from T cells, B-cell-depleted T cells, or PBMCs. Subjects who had been exposed to COVID-19, were actively infected with it, or had recovered from it provided the deeply sampled blood TCRbeta repertoires that made up the dataset. The repertoires were made available in a free public database intended to serve as a resource for research on the immune response to SARS-CoV-2. Samples were obtained from the ongoing ImmuneRACE study (first 160 participants) and from about 1,300 subjects provided by 6 global collaborators. The sample metadata nearly always contained a de-identified subject ID, COVID-19 status, age in years and sex. HLA class I and class II types, where available, came from metadata supplied by the sample provider rather than from assay-based typing.

The collaborating institutions used their own protocols to collect whole blood in K2EDTA tubes. For TCRbeta analysis, collaborator samples were shipped as frozen whole blood, as isolated PBMCs, or as DNA extracted from either sample type. What the research found in general, with its limitations: The quantity of clinical and demographic metadata differed by source and by participant and was supplied without curation.

The sample taken for sequencing was peripheral blood. This receptor chain uses TRBV10-3 and TRBJ2-5; 10 central nucleotides agree with TRBD1. This sequence originates from a man in his 70s with acute or convalescent COVID-19. The sequenced DNA is TGTGCCATCAGTGCGCGACAGGGGGCCGGAGAGACCCAGTACTTC. This sequence encodes CAISARQGAGETQYF.